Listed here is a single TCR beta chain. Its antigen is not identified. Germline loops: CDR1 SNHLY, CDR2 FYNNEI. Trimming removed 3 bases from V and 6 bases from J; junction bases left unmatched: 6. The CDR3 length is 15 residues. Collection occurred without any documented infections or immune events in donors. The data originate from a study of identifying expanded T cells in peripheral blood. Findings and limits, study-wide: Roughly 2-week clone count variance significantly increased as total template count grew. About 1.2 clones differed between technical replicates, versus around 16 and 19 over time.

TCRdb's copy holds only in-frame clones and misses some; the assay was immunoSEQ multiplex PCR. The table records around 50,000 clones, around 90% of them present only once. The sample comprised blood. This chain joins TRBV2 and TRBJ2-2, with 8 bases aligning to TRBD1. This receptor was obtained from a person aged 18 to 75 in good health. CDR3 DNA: TGTGCCAGCAGTGATCGCCAGGGGGCCGCCGGGGAGCTGTTTTTT. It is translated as CASSDRQGAAGELFF.